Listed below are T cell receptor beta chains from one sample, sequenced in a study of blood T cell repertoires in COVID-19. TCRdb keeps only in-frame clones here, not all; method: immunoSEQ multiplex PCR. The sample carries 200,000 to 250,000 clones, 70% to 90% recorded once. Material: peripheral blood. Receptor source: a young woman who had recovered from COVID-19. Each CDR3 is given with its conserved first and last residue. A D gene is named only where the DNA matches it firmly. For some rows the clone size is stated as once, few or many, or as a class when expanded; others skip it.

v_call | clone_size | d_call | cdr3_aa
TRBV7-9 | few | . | CASSSGTFSSPLHF
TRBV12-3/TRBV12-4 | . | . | CASQTGSYEQYF
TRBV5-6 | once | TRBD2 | CASSLSGRSYEQYF
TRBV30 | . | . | CAWSSRDSAYGYTF
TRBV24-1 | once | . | CATSDFRGRNTEAFF
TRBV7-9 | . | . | CASSPPTGTTNYGYTF
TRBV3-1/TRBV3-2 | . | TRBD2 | CASSRSGTSGRTGELFF
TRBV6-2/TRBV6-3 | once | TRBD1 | CASSWGDDRGEAFF
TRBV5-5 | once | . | CASRYDMSTNEKLFF
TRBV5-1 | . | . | CASSLQNPQETQYF
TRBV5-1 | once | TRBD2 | CASSLSSGTSISYEQYF
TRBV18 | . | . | CASSPRVGHVYEQYF
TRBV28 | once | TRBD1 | CASSFSVSGGGQPQHF
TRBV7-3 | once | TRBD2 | CASSPHGTSGAQETQYF
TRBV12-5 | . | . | CASGHSGNTIYF
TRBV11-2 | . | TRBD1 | CASSLGPTGVTGELFF
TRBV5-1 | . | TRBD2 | CASSPGLAGETQYF
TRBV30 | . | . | CAWSTGNEKLFF
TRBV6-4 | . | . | CASSVGAGEKLFF
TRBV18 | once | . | CASSPQSPPGYGYTF
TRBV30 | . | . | CAWSRALPNYGYTF
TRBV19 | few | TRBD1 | CASSWQGADTQYF
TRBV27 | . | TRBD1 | CASSSTWTRDSGQGKVMNTEAFF
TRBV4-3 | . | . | CASSQVAGFNEQFF
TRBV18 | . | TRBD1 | CASSPGQGATNEKLFF
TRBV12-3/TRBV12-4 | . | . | CASSFQNEQFF
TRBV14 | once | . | CASSQDRVGTAFF
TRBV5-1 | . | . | CASSLGGSNGYTF
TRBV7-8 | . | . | CASSSSSVYEQYF
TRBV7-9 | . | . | CASSTYAGRGNEQFF
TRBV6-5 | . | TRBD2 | CASSLAGGPNNEQFF
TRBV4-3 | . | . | CASSHDTYNQPQHF
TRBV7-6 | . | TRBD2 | CASSLSGRTDTQYF
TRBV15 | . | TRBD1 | CATQLRDSSYNEQFF
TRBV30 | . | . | CAWRGDLDEQYF
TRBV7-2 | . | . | CASSQTGRANYGYTF
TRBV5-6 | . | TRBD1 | CASSLFRTGRSPLHF
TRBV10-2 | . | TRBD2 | CASSDVRLAGPGANVLTF